The 20 T cell receptor beta chains below were found in one sample sequenced in a study of CD4 T cells in relation to SARS-CoV-2 and coronaviruses. Antigen specificity for these receptors is unknown. Repertoires were generated with immunoSEQ multiplex PCR, while TCRdb's copy carries only in-frame clones and drops some. The sample lists more than 20,000 clones, 65% to 80% seen once, with less than 11% in the top ten. Unexposed donor CD4+ T cells date from 2011-2018, before the COVID-19 pandemic. The cells were cultured for under twelve days before CD4+ T cells were isolated. Sequencing input: CD4+ T cells from PBMCs, cultured in vitro. The origin of the receptors is a human donor in good health.

The chain is built from TRBV21-1 and TRBJ1-3. TRBV21-1 constitutes a pseudogene. This CDR3 comprises 16 residues. In nucleotides, the CDR3 is TGTGCCAGCAGCAAAGGGGGACCGCACTCTGGAAACACCATATATTTT. Translated, it gives CASSKGGPHSGNTIYF.

This chain links TRBV7-2 with TRBJ2-5; D unresolved. Trimming pared 5 bases from V and 1 base from J, leaving 8 bases between. Germline CDR1 and CDR2: SGHTA and FQGNSA. There are 13 residues in the CDR3. The DNA for the CDR3 is TGTGCCAGCAGCCCCCGGCGCCAAGAGACCCAGTACTTC. Its translation: CASSPRRQETQYF.

This rearrangement joins TRBV25-1 to TRBJ1-5; 9 nucleotides line up with TRBD1. The CDR3 covers 15 residues. Unmatched junction bases numbered 4, after V lost 3 bases and J lost 4 bases. CDR1 and CDR2 from the germline V gene are MGHDK and SYGVNS. The DNA for the CDR3 is TGTGCCAGCAGTGACCCCGGGACAGGGAATCAGCCCCAGCATTTT. Protein: CASSDPGTGNQPQHF.

As regards this clone: Its ends do not fully match the called genes, so a read error is possible. V and J are TRBV7-2 and TRBJ2-7, with TRBD1 identical over 9 bases. CDR3 length equals 13 residues. Germline V gene data show CDR1 as SGHTA and CDR2 as FQGNSA. CDR3 sequence reads: CASSLGVRTGAEF. CDR3 in DNA: TGTGCCAGCAGCCTAGGGGTGAGGACAGGGGCGGAATTC.

This chain joins TRBV3-1 (or the pseudogene TRBV3-2) and TRBJ2-7; the D gene is possibly TRBD1 (6 bases). The CDR3 consists of 13 residues. Germline assignment: CDR1 LGHDT and CDR2 YNNKEL (reference sequence). Trimming left V 4 bases short and J 3 bases short, with 10 bases between. The CDR3 nucleotides are TGTGCCAGCAGCCTCCGGGACAACTACGAGCAGTACTTC. The encoded protein is CASSLRDNYEQYF.

The DNA of the CDR3 is TGCGCCAGCAGCCAACAGTGGAACACCGGGGAGCTGTTTTTT. Its protein is CASSQQWNTGELFF. The J gene is TRBJ2-2, the V gene TRBV5-1; D remains ambiguous. Germline V gene lookup returns CDR1 SGHRS and CDR2 YFSETQ. This CDR3 is 14 amino acids long. With 4 bases removed from V and 1 base from J, the gap between germline ends came to 8 bases.

The CDR3 here is CASSLGLRTDDYEQYF. Here the CDR3 DNA reads TGCGCCAGCAGCTTGGGTCTGAGGACAGACGACTACGAGCAGTACTTC. The genes are TRBV5-1 and TRBJ2-7, with D possibly TRBD1 on 6 matching bases. Trimming took off 0 bases at V and 3 bases at J, with 16 bases between the two ends. Germline lookup yields CDR1 SGHRS and CDR2 YFSETQ. CDR3 length: 16 amino acids.

The genes are TRBV4-3 and TRBJ2-5; D call uncertain. Deletions cut 0 bases from V and 0 bases from J, with 5 bases between. The CDR3 sequence is 14 residues long. CDR1 is LGHNA, CDR2 YSLEER, per germline. The CDR3 DNA reads TGCGCCAGCAGCCAAGAGGCCTACCAAGAGACCCAGTACTTC. It encodes CASSQEAYQETQYF.

The chain has TRBV7-2 and TRBJ2-3, with 10 bases identical to TRBD2. The CDR3 loop spans 16 amino acids. Germline V CDR1 and CDR2: SGHTA, FQGNSA. The junction had 9 bases not matched to a gene; V was cut back by 4 bases and J by 5 bases. The CDR3 nucleotides read TGTGCCAGCAGCTACAAAAGCGGGGGGGCCGTAGATACGCAGTATTTT. Protein: CASSYKSGGAVDTQYF.

The CDR3 protein is CASSSPRTAGGRAFF. The CDR3 nucleotides read TGTGCCAGCAGCTCGCCAAGGACTGCAGGGGGCAGGGCTTTCTTT. J is TRBJ1-1 and V is TRBV7-6; 8 positions agree with TRBD1. Per germline, CDR1 SGHVS and CDR2 FNYEAQ. The CDR3 covers 15 residues. V shed 4 bases and J 11 bases; nucleotides not matched to a gene: 15.

CDR3 sequence: CASSASGPNYEQYF. CDR3 DNA: TGTGCCAGCAGCGCCAGCGGACCTAACTACGAGCAGTACTTC. This chain connects TRBV28 to TRBJ2-7; the D gene is possibly TRBD2 (5 bases). The CDR3 length is 14 residues. Trimming removed 6 bases from V and 3 bases from J, with 15 bases in between. Germline CDR1 MDHEN, CDR2 SYDVKM. The full variable domain, its missing parts supplied by reference TRBV28 and TRBJ2-7, is DVKVTQSSRYLVKRTGEKVFLECVQDMDHENMFWYRQDPGLGLRLIYFSYDVKMKEKGDIPEGYSVSREKKERFSLILESASTNQTSMYLCASSASGPNYEQYFGPGTRLTVT.

In this sample, this clone turned up once. A read error may account for a junction end that differs from germline. This chain joins TRBV5-5 and TRBJ2-3; no definite D call. Germline V CDR1 and CDR2: SGHKS, YYEKEE (reference sequence). This CDR3 spans 16 amino acids. The CDR3 bases are TGTGCCAGCCGCTTACAGACTCTCCCGGGTGGTCGTACGCAGTATTTT. Its translation: CASRLQTLPGGRTQYF.

This clone has just a few counts. The chain couples TRBV5-1 to TRBJ1-2, with TRBD1 identical over 11 bases. The CDR3 has 14 amino acids. CDR1 is SGHRS, CDR2 YFSETQ, per germline. V was pared by 5 bases and J by 1 base, with 1 base of the junction left unmatched. CDR3 sequence: CASRGQGGNYGYTF. CDR3 DNA sequence: TGCGCCAGCAGGGGACAGGGGGGTAACTATGGCTACACCTTC.

The chain's CDR3 is CASSIGGRGVGYEQYF. The CDR3 nucleotides are TGTGCCAGTAGTATAGGCGGTAGGGGAGTCGGCTACGAGCAGTACTTC. This rearrangement joins TRBV19 to TRBJ2-7; D might be TRBD1 or TRBD2, each matching 5 bases. The CDR3 covers 16 residues. Trimming stripped 1 base from V and 3 bases from J, with 16 bases between. The germline V gene encodes CDR1 LNHDA and CDR2 SQIVND (reference sequence).

The chain recombines TRBV3-1 (or the pseudogene TRBV3-2) with TRBJ1-2; 12 nucleotides match TRBD1. The trim removed 0 bases at V and 4 bases at J, leaving 12 bases unmatched. The V gene's germline CDR1 is LGHDT and CDR2 YNNKEL (reference sequence). This CDR3 spans 19 amino acids. CDR3 nucleotide sequence: TGTGCCAGCAGCCAAGATGCGGGTGAAGGGACAGGGGGCACCTATGGCTACACCTTC. Translating it yields CASSQDAGEGTGGTYGYTF.

The CDR3 reads CASSLQGTEAFF. The CDR3 bases are TGTGCCAGCAGTTTACAGGGCACTGAAGCTTTCTTT. This chain uses TRBV28 with TRBJ1-1, with a weak D call TRBD1 (5 bases). The CDR3 contains 12 residues. The V end lost 2 bases, the J end lost 4 bases, and 5 bases lay between the germline ends. Looked up from germline, CDR1 is MDHEN and CDR2 is SYDVKM.

This clone was seen once. This chain connects TRBV5-6 to TRBJ2-7, with 9 nucleotides matching TRBD1. V lost 0 bases, J lost 6 bases, and 7 bases stayed unmatched. Germline values: CDR1 SGHDT, CDR2 YYEEEE. The CDR3 loop spans 15 amino acids. The CDR3 loop reads CASSLAQGQGGEQYF. CDR3 nucleotides: TGTGCCAGCAGCTTGGCCCAGGGACAGGGCGGCGAGCAGTACTTC.

The chain has TRBV2 and TRBJ2-7; 10 bases are a match to TRBD1. The CDR3 covers 16 residues. The trim removed 0 bases at V and 2 bases at J, leaving 4 bases unmatched. Germline V gene data show CDR1 as SNHLY and CDR2 as FYNNEI. The CDR3 reads CASSEAWGTGAYEQYF. The CDR3 coding sequence is TGTGCCAGCAGTGAAGCTTGGGGGACAGGGGCCTACGAGCAGTACTTC.

The chain links TRBV20-1 to TRBJ1-2; D gene uncertain. Looked up from germline, CDR1 is DFQATT and CDR2 is SNEGSKA (reference sequence). The CDR3 totals 11 residues. Trimming took off 7 bases at V and 10 bases at J, with 16 bases between the two ends. The CDR3: CSVPTAMDYTF. CDR3 DNA: TGCAGTGTACCTACAGCTATGGACTACACCTTC.

This clone was observed a single time. V and J are TRBV5-1 and TRBJ1-2, with D hard to call. The V and J ends lost 2 bases and 6 bases respectively, with 20 bases between them. The CDR3 loop spans 16 amino acids. Per the germline V gene, CDR1 is SGHRS and CDR2 is YFSETQ. The CDR3 DNA follows: TGCGCCAGCAGCTTCGGCAGGTTAGCGTTCGGTGATGGCTACACCTTC. This codes for CASSFGRLAFGDGYTF.